Following are 25 T cell receptor beta chains from one sample sequenced in a study of CD8+ T cells in alopecia areata. The authors extracted RNA and reverse transcribed it into cDNA as the sequencing template. Using immunoSEQ multiplex PCR, the repertoire was profiled, and TCRdb retains in-frame clones only, with some absent. The sample has almost 250,000 clones, about 68% seen once. Sequencing was performed on CD4+ T cells sorted from blood, taken at week 0. The source of these receptors is a human donor with alopecia areata.

The chain joins TRBV30 to TRBJ2-5; a possible D gene is TRBD2 (5 bases). The CDR3 is 13 residues long. CDR1 GTSNPN and CDR2 SVGIG come from the germline V gene (reference sequence). V dropped 0 bases and J dropped 5 bases, with 10 bases sitting between them. CDR3: CAWSVRGWETQYF. Written as DNA, the CDR3 is TGTGCCTGGAGTGTACGGGGTTGGGAGACCCAGTACTTC.

The V gene is TRBV5-4, the J gene TRBJ2-5; the D gene is possibly TRBD2 (6 bases). The germline CDR1 and CDR2 sequences are SGHNT and YYREEE (reference sequence). The CDR3 totals 14 residues. The V and J ends lost 4 bases and 3 bases respectively, with 13 bases between them. CDR3 sequence: CASSRGLTKETQYF. The DNA for the CDR3 is TGTGCCAGCAGCCGTGGACTAACCAAAGAGACCCAGTACTTC. The variable domain in full, with the rest retrieved from reference TRBV5-4 and TRBJ2-5, is ETGVTQSPTHLIKTRGQQVTLRCSSQSGHNTVSWYQQALGQGPQFIFQYYREEENGRGNFPPRFSGLQFPNYSSELNVNALELDDSALYLCASSRGLTKETQYFGPGTRLLVL.

The V gene is TRBV15, the J gene TRBJ2-3; D call uncertain. CDR3 length: 17 amino acids. Germline lookup yields CDR1 LNHNV and CDR2 YYDKDF (reference sequence). V lost 1 base and J 0 bases, leaving 14 bases between the germline ends. As DNA, the CDR3 is TGTGCCACCAGCAGAGTACCCTTCTTAAAAAGCACAGATACGCAGTATTTT. This encodes CATSRVPFLKSTDTQYF.

Only one count was recorded for this clone. This chain uses TRBV18 with TRBJ2-3, with a tentative D call TRBD2 (6 bases). Trimming removed 3 bases from V and 5 bases from J, with 6 bases in between. Germline V gene lookup returns CDR1 KGHSH and CDR2 LQKENI. The CDR3 is 12 residues long. CDR3 in amino acids: CASSPGGDTQYF. Here the CDR3 DNA reads TGTGCCAGCTCACCGGGGGGAGATACGCAGTATTTT.

J is TRBJ1-2 and V is TRBV30; TRBD1 is a possible D gene (6 bases). The CDR3 covers 13 residues. From germline, CDR1 is GTSNPN and CDR2 SVGIG (reference sequence). Trimming pared 0 bases from V and 6 bases from J, leaving 11 bases between. The chain's CDR3 is CAWSVRGGHGYTF. The CDR3 DNA sequence: TGTGCCTGGAGTGTACGGGGGGGCCATGGCTACACCTTC.

The chain uses TRBV7-2 and TRBJ1-1; D uncertain. V lost 0 bases and J 7 bases, leaving 6 bases between the germline ends. The CDR3 covers 12 residues. Germline-derived CDR1 and CDR2 are SGHTA and FQGNSA. CDR3 bases: TGTGCCAGCAGCTTAGCGTTGGGTGAAGCTTTCTTT. It codes for CASSLALGEAFF.

The sample holds one count of this clone. The chain couples TRBV9 to TRBJ1-2; maybe TRBD1 (6 bases). The V gene lost 4 bases and the J gene lost 2 bases, with 9 bases spanning the gap. This CDR3 is 13 amino acids long. CDR1 and CDR2 (germline): SGDLS, YYNGEE. This CDR3 is CASSQGINYGYTF. CDR3 DNA: TGTGCCAGCAGCCAGGGGATAAACTATGGCTACACCTTC.

The chain joins TRBV15 to TRBJ2-3; 7 bases align to TRBD2. This CDR3 contains 14 residues. V dropped 4 bases and J dropped 4; count of bases not matched to a gene: 5. Germline V gene sequence: CDR1 LNHNV, CDR2 YYDKDF (reference sequence). This CDR3 is CATSMAGDADTQYF. CDR3 in DNA: TGTGCCACCAGCATGGCGGGGGACGCAGATACGCAGTATTTT.

In its sample, this clone was seen a few times. The gene calls are TRBV7-2 and TRBJ2-1, with 8 bases aligning to TRBD2. This CDR3 has 13 residues. Germline CDR1 and CDR2: SGHTA and FQGNSA. V lost 7 bases to trimming and J lost 6 bases; unmatched junction nucleotides: 5. The CDR3 DNA is TGTGCCAGCACCGGGAGGGGGGGCAATGAGCAGTTCTTC. This codes for CASTGRGGNEQFF.

V is TRBV29-1 and J is TRBJ1-2, with a possible D match to TRBD1 (6 bases). This CDR3 is 13 amino acids long. Trimming took off 6 bases at V and 0 bases at J, with 11 bases between the two ends. Germline V CDR1 and CDR2: SQVTM, ANQGSEA. The CDR3 sequence is CSVEHRANYGYTF. CDR3 nucleotides: TGCAGCGTGGAACACAGGGCTAACTATGGCTACACCTTC.

In its sample, this clone was seen a few times. This rearrangement joins TRBV29-1 to TRBJ2-2; D possibly corresponds to TRBD2 (5 bases). The germline V and J ends were trimmed by 4 bases and 4 bases, with 13 bases remaining between them. This CDR3 region has 14 residues. The germline CDR1 and CDR2 sequences are SQVTM and ANQGSEA. CDR3 sequence: CSVGSESGTGELFF. The CDR3 nucleotides are TGCAGCGTTGGATCCGAGAGCGGCACCGGGGAGCTGTTTTTT.

The V and J genes are TRBV29-1 and TRBJ1-4, with D possibly matching TRBD1 (6 bases). The CDR3 sequence is 12 residues long. The V end was cut by 6 bases, the J end by 5 bases, with 10 bases between. Germline CDR1 and CDR2: SQVTM and ANQGSEA. The DNA of the CDR3 is TGCAGCGTCTCAGGGGCCAATGAAAAACTGTTTTTT. As protein: CSVSGANEKLFF.

This sequence joins TRBV30 and TRBJ1-2; no clear D gene. Germline loops: CDR1 GTSNPN, CDR2 SVGIG (reference sequence). CDR3 size: 10 residues. V was shortened by 4 bases and J by 5 bases, with 5 bases between the two germline ends. The CDR3 DNA reads TGTGCCTGGAAAGGGTATGGCTACACCTTC. Its protein product is CAWKGYGYTF.

V gene TRBV6-5 combines with J gene TRBJ2-3, with TRBD2 matching over 8 bases. V was clipped by 4 bases and J by 1 base; unmatched bases: 4. The germline V gene has CDR1 MNHEY and CDR2 SVGAGI. CDR3 length: 15 residues. The DNA of the CDR3 is TGTGCCAGCAGTTTCCCCGGGGGGGGCACAGATACGCAGTATTTT. Protein sequence: CASSFPGGGTDTQYF.

The genes are TRBV7-9 and TRBJ1-1, with TRBD1 matching over 9 bases. Germline trimming cut 3 bases from V and 4 bases from J; bases unmatched to any gene: 3. Germline loops: CDR1 SEHNR, CDR2 FQNEAQ (reference sequence). The CDR3 spans 14 residues. CDR3 protein: CASSLPGQGTEAFF. For the CDR3, the DNA is TGTGCCAGCAGCTTGCCGGGACAGGGCACTGAAGCTTTCTTT.

The genes are TRBV30 and TRBJ2-2; D is unclear. This CDR3 is built from 13 residues. Germline values: CDR1 GTSNPN, CDR2 SVGIG (reference sequence). V lost 5 bases, J lost 7 bases, and 14 bases lay in between. The CDR3 reads CAWSALMGGELFF. The CDR3 DNA sequence: TGTGCCTGGTCAGCGCTGATGGGCGGGGAGCTGTTTTTT.

This clone was seen at least ten times. The chain is built from TRBV18 and TRBJ2-5; D may be TRBD1 (6 bases). With 3 bases removed from V and 0 bases from J, the gap between germline ends came to 11 bases. Germline CDR1 KGHSH, CDR2 LQKENI. This CDR3 has 15 residues. The CDR3 region is CASSPSDRHQETQYF. The CDR3, as DNA: TGTGCCAGCTCACCCTCGGACAGACACCAAGAGACCCAGTACTTC.

The chain carries TRBV5-6 and TRBJ2-1; a possible D gene is TRBD1 (5 bases). This CDR3 region has 13 residues. Trimming removed 4 bases from V and 3 bases from J, with 8 bases in between. Germline V gene lookup returns CDR1 SGHDT and CDR2 YYEEEE. CDR3 region: CASSPTGYNEQFF. The CDR3 DNA sequence: TGTGCCAGCAGCCCCACAGGCTACAATGAGCAGTTCTTC.

The chain recombines TRBV15 with TRBJ2-7; possible D gene TRBD1, 5 bases. Germline V gene data show CDR1 as LNHNV and CDR2 as YYDKDF (reference sequence). Trimming shortened V by 1 base and J by 3 bases, and 7 bases separated the two germline ends. The CDR3 contains 13 residues. The chain's CDR3 is CATSRGTLYEQYF. The DNA for the CDR3 is TGTGCCACCAGCAGAGGGACACTCTACGAGCAGTACTTC.

J is TRBJ2-1 and V is TRBV5-1, with 9 bases lining up with TRBD2. Germline V CDR1 and CDR2: SGHRS, YFSETQ. V dropped 3 bases and J dropped 13; count of bases not matched to a gene: 17. The CDR3 length is 16 residues. The CDR3: CASSSRPLVAGDLQFF. The CDR3 bases are TGCGCCAGCAGCTCTCGGCCCCTAGTAGCGGGGGACCTCCAGTTCTTC.

This clone turned up a few times. The chain links TRBV5-1 to TRBJ2-1, with a possible D match to TRBD2 (5 bases). CDR3 length: 17 amino acids. The V gene lost 3 bases and the J gene lost 4 bases, with 20 bases spanning the gap. Per the germline V gene, CDR1 is SGHRS and CDR2 is YFSETQ. CDR3 nucleotide sequence: TGCGCCAGCAGCTCGGACGGGAAAATCGGGTCATACAATGAGCAGTTCTTC. Its translation: CASSSDGKIGSYNEQFF.

V is TRBV28 and J is TRBJ1-6; D unclear. V was shortened by 5 bases and J by 9 bases, with 14 bases between the two germline ends. The V gene's germline CDR1 is MDHEN and CDR2 SYDVKM. The CDR3 loop spans 14 amino acids. DNA of the CDR3: TGTGCCAGCAGTAGCGCGGGTTCGTCTTCACCCCTCCACTTT. Translation: CASSSAGSSSPLHF. The whole variable domain, filled in from reference TRBV28 and TRBJ1-6, reads DVKVTQSSRYLVKRTGEKVFLECVQDMDHENMFWYRQDPGLGLRLIYFSYDVKMKEKGDIPEGYSVSREKKERFSLILESASTNQTSMYLCASSSAGSSSPLHFGNGTRLTVT.

The rearrangement joins TRBV2 to TRBJ1-4; the D gene is possibly TRBD1 (6 bases). The CDR3 runs to 13 residues. Germline V lookup: CDR1 SNHLY, CDR2 FYNNEI. Trimming left V 6 bases short and J 7 bases short, with 12 bases between. The CDR3 reads CASRRGSGEKLFF. The CDR3 nucleotides are TGTGCCAGCAGGAGGGGGTCCGGTGAAAAACTGTTTTTT. Full variable domain (outside the CDR3, taken from reference TRBV2 and TRBJ1-4): EPEVTQTPSHQVTQMGQEVILRCVPISNHLYFYWYRQILGQKVEFLVSFYNNEISEKSEIFDDQFSVERPDGSNFTLKIRSTKLEDSAMYFCASRRGSGEKLFFGSGTQLSVL.

In this sample, this clone turned up once. The genes are TRBV5-1 and TRBJ2-5; perhaps TRBD1 as D (6 bases). This CDR3 spans 17 amino acids. V was shortened by 0 bases and J by 2 bases, with 17 bases between the two germline ends. In germline, CDR1 is SGHRS, CDR2 YFSETQ. The CDR3 DNA sequence: TGCGCCAGCAGCTTGGGGCAGGGGAGTAGGTTTCAAGAGACCCAGTACTTC. Encoded protein: CASSLGQGSRFQETQYF.

As for this clone: The sample contains more than one DNA sequence encoding this CDR3. The genes are TRBV7-2 and TRBJ1-1; D is perhaps TRBD1 (5 bases). Germline CDR1 is SGHTA and CDR2 is FQGNSA. The V gene lost 0 bases and the J gene lost 5 bases, with 7 bases spanning the gap. This CDR3 has 13 residues. The CDR3 loop reads CASSLARGTEAFF. CDR3 DNA: TGTGCCAGCAGCTTAGCGAGGGGAACTGAAGCTTTCTTT.